The text below deals with one TCR beta chain. This clone has only one observation. The specificity of this receptor is unknown. Within one base of it there is no much larger clone, and no base qualities were kept. These data originate in a study of control samples from healthy donors and cancer patients (TCRdb year 2020). CDR1 and CDR2 were assigned from the germline V gene as MNHNS and SASEGT. Including cysteine and phenylalanine, the CDR3 has 18 amino acids. Just the 54-base CDR3 DNA is kept, in frame starting at base 1. V sheds 3 bases and J sheds 0 bases, leaving 17 bases between their ends. The library was made by the immunoSEQ multiplex PCR assay. TCRdb provides this immuneACCESS table in a form limited to in-frame rearrangements. Some clones are lacking; in checked studies, under half of them reflect an unresolved V gene, and why the rest are absent is not known. A total of 100,000 or so clones appear in this sample, 80% to 95% of them only once. The ten biggest clones cover nearly 0.95% of the sample.

The specimen sequenced was blood. The source of this sequence is a young woman in good health. In this chain, TRBV6-1 is recombined with TRBJ2-2; the D element could tentatively be TRBD1 or TRBD2, as 5 bases agree for each. DNA sequence: TGTGCCAGCAGTGAGGGCTACGGGACGTTTGCGAACACCGGGGAGCTGTTTTTT. Translation gives CASSEGYGTFANTGELFF.